The 8 T cell receptor beta chains below come from one sample, sequenced in a study of Ad26.COV2.S vaccination and SARS-CoV-2 variants. Treatment defined: over 15 received Ad26.COV2.S at low or high dose, single or two shots; about 5 received placebo; per-sample allocation not given. Following the first vaccine or placebo injection, samples were taken on day 63. Profiled with immunoSEQ multiplex PCR; TCRdb holds only in-frame clones, not every one. The sample shows 200,000 to 250,000 clones, approximately 88% of them seen only once. Here the sequenced sample was peripheral blood, taken in a trial of Ad26.COV2.S vaccine versus placebo. The origin of the receptors is a person aged 18-60 years who received the Ad26.COV2.S COVID-19 vaccine or a placebo.

The chain is built from TRBV7-8 and TRBJ2-1, with D possibly being TRBD2 (5 bases). Germline V gene sequence: CDR1 SGHVS, CDR2 FQNEAQ. The CDR3 is made up of 18 amino acids. V shed 3 bases and J shed 4 bases, with 22 bases lying between them. CDR3 in DNA: TGTGCCAGCAGCTTTAATCCAACCGCGGTAGCGAAATACAATGAGCAGTTCTTC. Translating it yields CASSFNPTAVAKYNEQFF.

The chain carries TRBV4-1 and TRBJ1-4; D is unresolved. CDR1 is MGHRA and CDR2 is YSYEKL in the germline V gene. The CDR3 runs to 15 residues. V lost 3 bases, J lost 8 bases, and 16 bases lay in between. CDR3 sequence reads: CASSQTPSGVEKLFF. In DNA, the CDR3 is TGCGCCAGCAGCCAGACCCCTTCCGGGGTCGAAAAACTGTTTTTT.

Here the CDR3 reads CASSRRGQVLGGGTEAFF. The CDR3 coding sequence is TGTGCCAGCAGTCGACGGGGACAGGTCCTTGGAGGGGGCACTGAAGCTTTCTTT. V is TRBV6-6 and J is TRBJ1-1; 8 bases match TRBD1. Trimming removed 5 bases from V and 4 bases from J; junction bases left unmatched: 18. This CDR3 is built from 18 residues. Germline CDR1 reads MNHNY; CDR2 reads SVGAGI (reference sequence).

The V gene is TRBV6-6, the J gene TRBJ2-3; D gene ambiguous. Trimming removed 4 bases from V and 0 bases from J, with 8 bases in between. The CDR3 is 14 residues long. CDR1 is MNHNY and CDR2 is SVGAGI in the germline V gene (reference sequence). The CDR3 loop is CASSSRDSTDTQYF. CDR3 DNA: TGTGCCAGCAGTTCCAGAGATAGCACAGATACGCAGTATTTT.

The J gene is TRBJ2-5, the V gene TRBV5-4, with TRBD2 matching over 10 bases. The CDR3 has 14 amino acids. V lost 3 bases, J lost 5 bases, and 4 bases stayed unmatched. Germline V gives CDR1 SGHNT, CDR2 YYREEE (reference sequence). CDR3 nucleotides: TGTGCCAGCAGCTCGGGACTAGCGCGGGAGACCCAGTACTTC. Residues: CASSSGLARETQYF.

J is TRBJ1-1 and V is TRBV5-4; D may be TRBD1 (6 bases). The CDR3 runs to 18 residues. Trimming took off 4 bases at V and 2 bases at J, with 24 bases between the two ends. The germline gives CDR1 SGHNT, CDR2 YYREEE (reference sequence). The CDR3 nucleotides read TGTGCCAGCAGCCTACCAAAGCTCCCAGGGGCCGGAAACACTGAAGCTTTCTTT. Translation gives CASSLPKLPGAGNTEAFF.

This chain links TRBV11-2 with TRBJ2-3, with D perhaps TRBD2 (5 bases). The CDR3 has 15 residues. Germline values: CDR1 SGHAT, CDR2 FQNNGV. V lost 1 base and J lost 3, with 11 bases in between. CDR3 DNA sequence: TGTGCCAGCAGCTTAGTCGGGTTAGCGACAGATACGCAGTATTTT. Translation: CASSLVGLATDTQYF.

The genes are TRBV29-1 and TRBJ1-2; 7 bases align to TRBD1. This CDR3 has 14 amino acids. J was trimmed by 2 bases and V by 3 bases; bases with no gene match: 6. Germline CDR1 SQVTM, CDR2 ANQGSEA. Here the CDR3 DNA reads TGCAGCGTTGACCGGACAGGTTCGAACTATGGCTACACCTTC. It codes for CSVDRTGSNYGYTF.